This T cell receptor (beta chain) comes out of a study of CD8+ T cells in alopecia areata. Turning to the study itself: Those patients who were treated received oral tofacitinib, which was given at 5 to 10 mg twice daily for moderate-to-severe alopecia areata. Study results and limitations: Lesional scalp, especially alopecia totalis/universalis, showed higher clonality than normal scalp. Sequencing of scalp samples also includes resident alphabeta T cells from normal skin.

This clone has only a few counts. Its matching antigen is unknown. Alopecia areata patients provided lesional scalp punch biopsies and peripheral blood. Extracted RNA was reverse transcribed into cDNA, the sequencing template. Only in-frame clones appear in the TCRdb table, and some are missing; sequencing was by immunoSEQ multiplex PCR. The sample consists of around 100,000 clones, 41% of them appearing once. Sequenced material: CD4+ T cells sorted from blood. This receptor was identified in a human donor with alopecia areata.

The CDR3 spells CAWSVRGRVQETQYF. For the CDR3, the DNA is TGTGCCTGGAGTGTACGCGGGAGGGTTCAAGAGACCCAGTACTTC. This chain joins TRBV30 and TRBJ2-5; TRBD2 agrees at 9 bases. The CDR3 covers 15 residues. Germline values: CDR1 GTSNPN, CDR2 SVGIG (reference sequence). After removal of 0 bases from V and 2 bases from J, the junction contained 4 bases not matched to a gene. The entire variable domain, with the rest obtained from reference TRBV30 and TRBJ2-5, is as follows: SQTIHQWPATLVQPVGSPLSLECTVEGTSNPNLYWYRQAAGRGLQLLFYSVGIGQISSEVPQNLSASRPQDRQFILSSKKLLLSDSGFYLCAWSVRGRVQETQYFGPGTRLLVL.